Listed below are T cell receptor beta chains from one sample, sequenced in a study of blood T cell repertoires in COVID-19. TCRdb's copy holds only in-frame clones and misses some; the assay was immunoSEQ multiplex PCR. In the table there are roughly 230,000 clones, nearly 90% of which are singletons. Sequenced sample: peripheral blood. All receptors derive from a woman aged 40-49 years who had recovered from COVID-19. CDR3s include the opening cysteine and the closing phenylalanine or tryptophan. The D gene is left open where the match is weak. Clone size, where shown, is once, few, many, or a class for clones that have expanded.

abundance: once; v_gene: TRBV10-3; d_gene: -; j_gene: TRBJ2-1; CDR3nt: TGTGCCATCAGCAGTACGGGGTTGCACAATGAGCAGTTCTTC; CDR3aa: CAISSTGLHNEQFF
abundance: once; v_gene: TRBV11-3; d_gene: TRBD2; j_gene: TRBJ2-2; CDR3nt: TGTGCCAGCGGATTACTAGCGGGAGGGCCCGTCGGGGAGCTGTTTTTT; CDR3aa: CASGLLAGGPVGELFF
abundance: -; v_gene: TRBV21-1; d_gene: -; j_gene: TRBJ2-1; CDR3nt: TGTGCCAGCAGCACGCTACGGGACAGGGCCTACAATGAGCAGTTCTTC; CDR3aa: CASSTLRDRAYNEQFF
abundance: -; v_gene: TRBV7-2; d_gene: -; j_gene: TRBJ1-5; CDR3nt: TGTGCCAGCAGCTTAGAGCGGGCGGGCAATCAGCCCCAGCATTTT; CDR3aa: CASSLERAGNQPQHF
abundance: -; v_gene: TRBV28; d_gene: -; j_gene: TRBJ1-2; CDR3nt: TGTGCCAGCAGTTCAGGGGACTATGGCTACACCTTC; CDR3aa: CASSSGDYGYTF
abundance: -; v_gene: TRBV5-4; d_gene: -; j_gene: TRBJ2-5; CDR3nt: TGTGCCAGCAGCTTGGATGGGGGCGGTGAGACCCAGTACTTC; CDR3aa: CASSLDGGGETQYF
abundance: -; v_gene: TRBV5-4; d_gene: -; j_gene: TRBJ1-6; CDR3nt: TGTGCCAGCAGCGTTGGCGGGGCGTATAATTCACCCCTCCACTTT; CDR3aa: CASSVGGAYNSPLHF
abundance: -; v_gene: TRBV27; d_gene: -; j_gene: TRBJ2-1; CDR3nt: TGTGCCAGCAGTTTAAGGCCCCCTTGGAGCTCCTACAATGAGCAGTTCTTC; CDR3aa: CASSLRPPWSSYNEQFF
abundance: -; v_gene: TRBV6-2/TRBV6-3; d_gene: -; j_gene: TRBJ1-2; CDR3nt: TGTGCCAGCAGTTCAACTGCCGGCTACACCTTC; CDR3aa: CASSSTAGYTF
abundance: -; v_gene: TRBV12-3/TRBV12-4; d_gene: -; j_gene: TRBJ2-7; CDR3nt: TGTGCCAGCAGTTTAGGGTCGGCCTACGAGCAGTACTTC; CDR3aa: CASSLGSAYEQYF
abundance: few; v_gene: TRBV12-3/TRBV12-4; d_gene: -; j_gene: TRBJ2-2; CDR3nt: TGTGCCAGCAGTCTACAGGGAAACGGGGAGCTGTTTTTT; CDR3aa: CASSLQGNGELFF
abundance: -; v_gene: TRBV5-6; d_gene: -; j_gene: TRBJ1-2; CDR3nt: TGTGCCAGCAGCTTGGAACAGATCTATGGCTACACCTTC; CDR3aa: CASSLEQIYGYTF
abundance: -; v_gene: TRBV18; d_gene: TRBD1; j_gene: TRBJ1-2; CDR3nt: TGTGCCAGCTCACCAAGATCGACAGGGAGCACCTTC; CDR3aa: CASSPRSTGSTF
abundance: -; v_gene: TRBV19; d_gene: TRBD1; j_gene: TRBJ1-4; CDR3nt: TGTGCCAGTAGTATTGGACAGGGAATCGAAAAACTGTTTTTT; CDR3aa: CASSIGQGIEKLFF
abundance: -; v_gene: TRBV5-4; d_gene: -; j_gene: TRBJ2-3; CDR3nt: TGTGCCAGCAGCCAAACACAGGCTAGCACAGATACGCAGTATTTT; CDR3aa: CASSQTQASTDTQYF
abundance: -; v_gene: TRBV5-1; d_gene: TRBD1; j_gene: TRBJ2-7; CDR3nt: TGCGCCAGCAGCGAGGGACAGGCTCTATCCTACGAGCAGTACTTC; CDR3aa: CASSEGQALSYEQYF
abundance: -; v_gene: TRBV12-3/TRBV12-4; d_gene: TRBD1; j_gene: TRBJ1-1; CDR3nt: TGTGCCAGCAGCGGCGGACAGGGGGCCGGAGCTTTCTTT; CDR3aa: CASSGGQGAGAFF
abundance: -; v_gene: TRBV11-2; d_gene: -; j_gene: TRBJ2-3; CDR3nt: TGTGCCAGCAGCTTAGGGGCCGCAGATACGCAGTATTTT; CDR3aa: CASSLGAADTQYF
abundance: -; v_gene: TRBV4-1; d_gene: -; j_gene: TRBJ2-1; CDR3nt: TGCGCCAGCAGCCGACAGGATGGGGAGCAGTTCTTC; CDR3aa: CASSRQDGEQFF
abundance: -; v_gene: TRBV6-1; d_gene: -; j_gene: TRBJ2-3; CDR3nt: TGTGCCAGCAGTGAAAGGGCGACAGGTGGTTGGGGGGGGGCAGATACGCAGTATTTT; CDR3aa: CASSERATGGWGGADTQYF
abundance: -; v_gene: TRBV3-1/TRBV3-2; d_gene: TRBD2; j_gene: TRBJ2-5; CDR3nt: TGTGCCAGCAGCCAAGGCGGGAGGGCCAGTGAGACCCAGTACTTC; CDR3aa: CASSQGGRASETQYF
abundance: -; v_gene: TRBV30; d_gene: TRBD1; j_gene: TRBJ1-4; CDR3nt: TGTGCCTGGAGTGGGGGCGACAGGGGTGAAAAACTGTTTTTT; CDR3aa: CAWSGGDRGEKLFF